This T cell receptor (beta chain) was documented in a study of T cell responses to AZD1222 COVID-19 vaccine. Findings and limits, study-wide: Reports indicate that nearly half of spike-specific TCRs are directed at unmutated variant regions. Regions 160-218 and 743-854 dominated among vaccine-associated CD4 TCRs spanning spike.

It was second doses at about 4 or about 12 weeks that were pooled. CDR1 and CDR2 (germline): LNHDA, SQIVND (reference sequence). The CDR3 spans 15 residues. Between the trimmed V and J ends, which lost 2 bases and 3 bases, there was a span of 10 bases. Notes on this clone: Antigen unknown.

Assay: immunoSEQ multiplex PCR; the TCRdb copy retains only in-frame clones and omits some. The sample carries 100,000 to 150,000 clones, about 88% recorded once. The sequencing used peripheral blood, collected 28 days after the second AZD1222 dose. The source is an adult who received the AZD1222 COVID-19 vaccine. This sequence joins TRBV19 and TRBJ1-4; the D gene is possibly TRBD1 (6 bases). The CDR3 protein is CASSISGAPNEKLFF. The CDR3 DNA sequence: TGTGCCAGTAGTATATCGGGGGCGCCTAATGAAAAACTGTTTTTT.